This entry lists 16 T cell receptor beta chains sequenced from one sample in a study of graft-versus-host responses after intestinal transplantation. Clones were read by immunoSEQ multiplex PCR, and TCRdb kept only the in-frame ones, dropping some. The sample yields fewer than 45,000 clones, just under 95% seen once. The source was PBMCs, collected 16 days after intestinal transplant. These receptors all stem from a human patient who received an intestinal transplant, so some T cells may come from the graft donor.

The rearrangement joins TRBV6-6 to TRBJ1-1; TRBD1 matches at 9 bases. CDR3 length: 13 amino acids. Germline assignment: CDR1 MNHNY and CDR2 SVGAGI (reference sequence). V lost 6 bases to trimming and J lost 5 bases; unmatched junction nucleotides: 4. The CDR3 protein is CASRQGARTEAFF. In nucleotides, the CDR3 is TGTGCCAGCAGACAGGGGGCAAGGACTGAAGCTTTCTTT.

The V and J genes are TRBV4-3 and TRBJ1-2, with unresolved D. V was clipped by 0 bases and J by 4 bases, with 15 bases between them. The CDR3 is made up of 16 amino acids. The V gene's germline CDR1 is LGHNA and CDR2 YSLEER. In DNA form, the CDR3 reads TGCGCCAGCAGCCAAGATCGTAAGGCGTCGGGCTATGGCTACACCTTC. Its translation: CASSQDRKASGYGYTF.

The CDR3 DNA follows: TGTGCCAGCAGTGAAAGGGCAGGGTCTAATGAAAAACTGTTTTTT. As protein: CASSERAGSNEKLFF. The chain carries TRBV6-1 and TRBJ1-4; weak D call: TRBD1 (5 bases). There are 15 residues in the CDR3. Trimming took 2 bases from V and 3 from J, leaving 10 bases between them. Germline CDR1 is MNHNS and CDR2 is SASEGT.

The genes are TRBV9 and TRBJ2-2, with 7 bases lining up with TRBD2. The CDR3 has 16 amino acids. The J segment lost 1 base and the V segment lost 0 bases, leaving 3 bases of the junction unmatched. CDR1 is SGDLS and CDR2 is YYNGEE in the germline V gene. The CDR3 is CASSVVASGNTGELFF. CDR3 nucleotide sequence: TGTGCCAGCAGCGTAGTAGCTAGCGGGAACACCGGGGAGCTGTTTTTT.

In DNA, the CDR3 is TGTGCCATCAGTGAGAAAGGGAGCGGCTACACCTTC. Translation gives CAISEKGSGYTF. V is TRBV10-3 and J is TRBJ1-2; D is undetermined. Germline CDR1 reads ENHRY; CDR2 reads SYGVKD. This CDR3 contains 12 residues. V lost 2 bases to trimming and J lost 8 bases, with 9 bases between them.

This clone was detected a few times. This chain joins TRBV4-1 and TRBJ2-1, with 9 bases lining up with TRBD2. The CDR3 covers 15 residues. J was trimmed by 5 bases and V by 4 bases; bases with no gene match: 6. Per the germline V gene, CDR1 is MGHRA and CDR2 is YSYEKL. In nucleotides, the CDR3 is TGCGCCAGCAGCCCCCTCGGACTAGCGAACAATGAGCAGTTCTTC. Protein: CASSPLGLANNEQFF.

The CDR3 coding sequence is TGTGCCAGCAGTTTCCCCAGGGAACTAGCGGGAGAAGAGACCCAGTACTTC. Translation gives CASSFPRELAGEETQYF. V gene TRBV28 combines with J gene TRBJ2-5; 11 bases agree with TRBD2. There are 17 residues in the CDR3. With 3 bases clipped from V and 3 bases from J, the junction kept 9 bases outside the gene matches. CDR1 is MDHEN and CDR2 is SYDVKM in the germline V gene. Filled out from reference TRBV28 and TRBJ2-5, the complete variable domain reads DVKVTQSSRYLVKRTGEKVFLECVQDMDHENMFWYRQDPGLGLRLIYFSYDVKMKEKGDIPEGYSVSREKKERFSLILESASTNQTSMYLCASSFPRELAGEETQYFGPGTRLLVL.

The chain links TRBV28 to TRBJ2-1; a weak D match, TRBD1 (6 bases). Germline-derived CDR1 and CDR2 are MDHEN and SYDVKM. The CDR3 runs to 13 residues. V was trimmed by 3 bases and J by 8 bases, leaving 11 bases between them. The CDR3 DNA reads TGTGCCAGCAGTTTTGCAGGGGTTGATGAGCAGTTCTTC. Its translation is CASSFAGVDEQFF.

The gene calls are TRBV27 and TRBJ2-7; 7 nucleotides match TRBD2. This CDR3 spans 13 amino acids. Per the germline V gene, CDR1 is MNHEY and CDR2 is SMNVEV (reference sequence). V lost 3 bases, J lost 2 bases, and 1 base stayed unmatched. CDR3 sequence (DNA): TGTGCCAGCAGTTTCGGGACTACCTACGAGCAGTACTTC. Its protein is CASSFGTTYEQYF.

The chain uses TRBV6-1 and TRBJ2-3; D is uncertain. V was pared by 4 bases and J by 2 bases, with 7 bases between. Germline V gene data show CDR1 as MNHNS and CDR2 as SASEGT. CDR3 length: 13 amino acids. Written as DNA, the CDR3 is TGTGCCAGCAGTGCCGACTTCACAGATACGCAGTATTTT. It yields the protein CASSADFTDTQYF.

This chain links TRBV6-7 with TRBJ1-2, with D perhaps TRBD1 (5 bases). TRBV6-7 is marked as an open reading frame, function uncertain. The CDR3 length is 14 residues. The germline V and J ends were trimmed by 2 bases and 4 bases, with 11 bases remaining between them. The CDR3 coding sequence is TGTGCCAGCAGTTACCGAATGCAGGGCTATGGCTACACCTTC. This encodes CASSYRMQGYGYTF.

The chain carries TRBV30 and TRBJ2-7; D remains ambiguous. The CDR3 sequence is 11 residues long. Germline CDR1 reads GTSNPN; CDR2 reads SVGIG (reference sequence). Trimming pared 4 bases from V and 3 bases from J, leaving 7 bases between. The CDR3 protein is CAWKGNYEQYF. The CDR3 DNA reads as TGTGCCTGGAAAGGAAACTACGAGCAGTACTTC.

The rearrangement joins TRBV9 to TRBJ1-2, with unresolved D. This CDR3 region has 16 residues. Trimming removed 4 bases at V and 0 bases at J, with 16 bases between. Germline lookup yields CDR1 SGDLS and CDR2 YYNGEE. CDR3: CASSPRWNLPNYGYTF. In nucleotides, the CDR3 is TGTGCCAGCAGCCCCCGCTGGAACTTGCCTAACTATGGCTACACCTTC.

The V and J genes are TRBV27 and TRBJ2-1; no firm D call. Trimming removed 1 base at V and 3 bases at J, with 10 bases between. The CDR3 length is 15 residues. The V gene's germline CDR1 is MNHEY and CDR2 SMNVEV (reference sequence). The CDR3 DNA follows: TGTGCCAGCAGTTTATGGGGTGGTGGCTACAATGAGCAGTTCTTC. The encoded protein is CASSLWGGGYNEQFF.

The CDR3 DNA follows: TGTGCCTGGAGTCTATCGACCAACAATGAGCAGTTCTTC. Protein sequence: CAWSLSTNNEQFF. This chain connects TRBV30 to TRBJ2-1, with no clear D. Per the germline V gene, CDR1 is GTSNPN and CDR2 is SVGIG (reference sequence). The CDR3 length is 13 residues. Trimming cost V 2 bases and J 5 bases, with 10 bases left between them.

The rearrangement joins TRBV6-1 to TRBJ2-3, with 11 bases that match TRBD2. Germline CDR1 and CDR2: MNHNS and SASEGT. This CDR3 comprises 13 residues. V was pared by 6 bases and J by 5 bases, with 1 base of the junction left unmatched. As DNA, the CDR3 is TGTGCCAGCAGGGGACTAGCGGAAGATACGCAGTATTTT. This sequence encodes CASRGLAEDTQYF.